These 30 T cell receptor beta chains were all obtained from the same sample, sequenced in a study of control samples from healthy donors and cancer patients. Sequencing used immunoSEQ multiplex PCR; TCRdb keeps in-frame clones, though not all of them. The repertoire holds some 64,000 clones, about 90% seen once, with 2% to 2.5% in the top ten. What was sequenced was PBMCs. The receptor source for this set is a woman in her 50s with head and neck cancer.

This chain links TRBV10-3 with TRBJ1-1; no reliable D call. Deletions cut 1 base from V and 5 bases from J, with 14 bases between. Germline V lookup: CDR1 ENHRY, CDR2 SYGVKD. The CDR3 extends over 15 amino acids. CDR3 sequence: CAISEWTGGMTEAFF. DNA of the CDR3: TGTGCCATCAGTGAGTGGACGGGAGGCATGACTGAAGCTTTCTTT.

This clone was counted between two and nine times. This sequence joins TRBV4-1 and TRBJ1-5, with a weak D call TRBD1 (6 bases). This CDR3 is built from 17 residues. The V end lost 0 bases, the J end lost 4 bases, and 16 bases lay between the germline ends. Germline assignment: CDR1 MGHRA and CDR2 YSYEKL. The CDR3 DNA reads TGCGCCAGCAGCCAAGACCCGGCGGGGGCCCAGAATCAGCCCCAGCATTTT. The encoded protein is CASSQDPAGAQNQPQHF.

Comment on this clone: At one end the junction does not follow the germline gene, possibly because of a read error. The chain is built from TRBV11-2 and TRBJ2-5, with TRBD1 identical over 9 bases. The CDR3 has 14 amino acids. Per the germline V gene, CDR1 is SGHAT and CDR2 is FQNNGV. Written as DNA, the CDR3 is TGTGCCAGCAGCATAGACAGGGGGGTAAAGACCCAGTACTTC. Amino acid sequence: CASSIDRGVKTQYF.

DNA of the CDR3: TGTGCCAGCAGCGCCGGGACAGGGCTTCACTATGGCTACACCTTC. As protein: CASSAGTGLHYGYTF. This rearrangement joins TRBV7-9 to TRBJ1-2; TRBD1 aligns across 9 bases. The CDR3 runs to 15 residues. V shed 5 bases, J shed 3 bases, and the junction held 7 bases outside the gene matches. Germline values: CDR1 SEHNR, CDR2 FQNEAQ (reference sequence).

In its sample, this clone was seen a few times. The rearrangement links TRBV2 to TRBJ1-5; tentative D call: TRBD1 (6 bases). Germline loops: CDR1 SNHLY, CDR2 FYNNEI. The CDR3 length is 15 residues. Trimming shortened V by 6 bases and J by 6 bases, and 18 bases separated the two germline ends. The CDR3, as DNA: TGTGCCAGCAGGCCCGATGGGGGGCGTCGTCAGCCCCAGCATTTT. Translation: CASRPDGGRRQPQHF.

This clone has just a few counts. The chain joins TRBV19 to TRBJ1-2, with unresolved D. Per the germline V gene, CDR1 is LNHDA and CDR2 is SQIVND (reference sequence). Trimming shortened V by 1 base and J by 6 bases, and 12 bases separated the two germline ends. The CDR3 runs 14 residues. CDR3 nucleotides: TGTGCCAGTAGTATAGGGGAATCTCTTAATGGCTACACCTTC. Translated: CASSIGESLNGYTF.

CDR3 protein: CASSPPDRLNTEAFF. CDR3 in DNA: TGTGCCAGCAGTCCCCCCGACAGGCTGAACACTGAAGCTTTCTTT. The V call is TRBV28, the J call TRBJ1-1; the D gene is possibly TRBD1 (6 bases). The CDR3 is made up of 15 amino acids. Germline-derived CDR1 and CDR2 are MDHEN and SYDVKM. Trimming shortened V by 5 bases and J by 0 bases, and 13 bases separated the two germline ends.

This chain connects TRBV12-3 or TRBV12-4 to TRBJ1-5; D unresolved. The CDR3 is 13 amino acids. V was trimmed by 6 bases and J by 7 bases, leaving 13 bases between them. DNA for the CDR3: TGTGCCAGCAGCCGGGGTTCTGGGCAGCCCCAGCATTTT. Its protein product is CASSRGSGQPQHF.

V gene TRBV3-1 (or the pseudogene TRBV3-2) combines with J gene TRBJ1-2; 7 nucleotides line up with TRBD1. V lost 1 base, J lost 8 bases, and 1 base stayed unmatched. The germline gives CDR1 LGHDT, CDR2 YNNKEL (reference sequence). The CDR3 is made up of 12 amino acids. The DNA for the CDR3 is TGTGCCAGCAGCCAAGTAGGGGGCGGCTACACCTTC. The encoded protein is CASSQVGGGYTF.

The J gene is TRBJ2-7, the V gene TRBV18; maybe TRBD1 (6 bases). Germline lookup yields CDR1 KGHSH and CDR2 LQKENI. Trimming removed 1 base from V and 2 bases from J, with 12 bases in between. This CDR3 comprises 15 residues. The CDR3 spells CASSPQGVGTYEQYF. CDR3 nucleotide sequence: TGTGCCAGCTCACCACAGGGGGTTGGGACCTACGAGCAGTACTTC.

This clone was seen once. The chain has TRBV28 and TRBJ1-4; D gene uncertain. V was cut by 8 bases and J by 0 bases, with 16 bases left in between. The CDR3 loop spans 16 amino acids. Germline CDR1 reads MDHEN; CDR2 reads SYDVKM. The CDR3 here is CASGSFLRATNEKLFF. CDR3 DNA: TGTGCCAGCGGATCCTTCTTACGGGCAACTAATGAAAAACTGTTTTTT. The full variable domain, in which reference TRBV28 and TRBJ1-4 provide the parts outside the CDR3, is DVKVTQSSRYLVKRTGEKVFLECVQDMDHENMFWYRQDPGLGLRLIYFSYDVKMKEKGDIPEGYSVSREKKERFSLILESASTNQTSMYLCASGSFLRATNEKLFFGSGTQLSVL.

The rearrangement uses TRBV5-4 and TRBJ1-2, with 10 bases aligning to TRBD1. CDR3 length: 16 residues. The junction had 10 bases not matched to a gene; V was cut back by 5 bases and J by 3 bases. CDR1 is SGHNT, CDR2 YYREEE, per germline (reference sequence). CDR3 loop: CASSSRGGQGDYGYTF. DNA of the CDR3: TGTGCCAGCAGTTCCCGGGGTGGACAGGGGGACTATGGCTACACCTTC.

The chain links TRBV28 to TRBJ1-5; perhaps TRBD1 as D (5 bases). Germline assignment: CDR1 MDHEN and CDR2 SYDVKM. V was pared by 6 bases and J by 2 bases, with 11 bases between. The CDR3 is made up of 14 amino acids. CDR3 residues: CASREWGGNQPQHF. The CDR3 DNA follows: TGTGCCAGCAGGGAGTGGGGGGGCAATCAGCCCCAGCATTTT.

The gene calls are TRBV7-6 and TRBJ2-2; TRBD1 aligns across 8 bases. CDR1 and CDR2 from the germline V gene are SGHVS and FNYEAQ. The V gene end was trimmed by 1 base and the J gene end by 5 bases; junction bases not matched to a gene: 9. The CDR3 is 17 amino acids. Here the CDR3 DNA reads TGTGCCAGCAGCTTAGATGTCCAGGGGGCGCAGACCGGGGAGCTGTTTTTT. It is translated as CASSLDVQGAQTGELFF.

The V and J genes are TRBV11-2 and TRBJ1-4, with 12 bases fitting TRBD1. The junction had 5 bases not matched to a gene; V was cut back by 5 bases and J by 7 bases. The CDR3 has 15 residues. Germline CDR1 reads SGHAT; CDR2 reads FQNNGV. CDR3 sequence reads: CASSQPGQGAEKLFF. In DNA form, the CDR3 reads TGTGCCAGCAGCCAACCGGGACAGGGGGCTGAAAAACTGTTTTTT.

This clone was seen once. The chain carries TRBV29-1 and TRBJ1-2; D is unclear. The CDR3 runs 13 residues. V lost 5 bases and J 4 bases, leaving 14 bases between the germline ends. Looked up from germline, CDR1 is SQVTM and CDR2 is ANQGSEA. CDR3 region: CSVTSAGFYGYTF. The CDR3 DNA follows: TGCAGCGTTACCTCCGCGGGGTTCTATGGCTACACCTTC.

This chain joins TRBV5-3 and TRBJ1-6; unclear D gene. TRBV5-3 is placed among ORFs of uncertain function. The V end lost 4 bases, the J end lost 5 bases, and 10 bases lay between the germline ends. This CDR3 has 14 residues. As DNA, the CDR3 is TGTGCCAGAAGCCTAACCAGAGATAATTCACCCCTCCACTTT. It specifies CARSLTRDNSPLHF.

The chain recombines TRBV7-2 with TRBJ2-7; either TRBD1 or TRBD2 may supply D (5 bases each). The germline CDR1 and CDR2 sequences are SGHTA and FQGNSA. V was shortened by 1 base and J by 1 base, with 11 bases between the two germline ends. This CDR3 contains 15 residues. CDR3 residues: CASSLGTRGSYEQYF. CDR3 nucleotide sequence: TGTGCCAGCAGCTTAGGGACACGGGGTTCCTACGAGCAGTACTTC. The full variable domain, in which reference TRBV7-2 and TRBJ2-7 provide the parts outside the CDR3, is GAGVSQSPSNKVTEKGKDVELRCDPISGHTALYWYRQSLGQGLEFLIYFQGNSAPDKSGLPSDRFSAERTGGSVSTLTIQRTQQEDSAVYLCASSLGTRGSYEQYFGPGTRLTVT.

V usage is TRBV6-2 or TRBV6-3 and J usage is TRBJ2-3, with TRBD2 matching 11 bases. Germline V gene sequence: CDR1 MNHEY, CDR2 SVGEGT. V dropped 4 bases and J dropped 0; count of bases not matched to a gene: 6. The CDR3 length is 17 residues. The CDR3 DNA follows: TGTGCCAGCAGTTTCCTAGCGGGGGGCTTTAGCACAGATACGCAGTATTTT. Its protein is CASSFLAGGFSTDTQYF.

J is TRBJ2-1 and V is TRBV28; possibly TRBD2 for D (6 bases). This CDR3 contains 13 residues. CDR1 and CDR2 from the germline V gene are MDHEN and SYDVKM. Trimming took 4 bases from V and 3 from J, leaving 7 bases between them. The CDR3 protein is CASSSTSYNEQFF. The CDR3 DNA is TGTGCCAGCAGTTCGACTAGCTACAATGAGCAGTTCTTC.

With regard to this clone: Sequence at one end of the junction differs from germline and may be a read error. CDR3 DNA: TGTGCCAGCCGTTTTAGCTCTGGAAACACCATATATTTT. The encoded protein is CASRFSSGNTIYF. This chain links TRBV28 with TRBJ1-3; D is unclear. Germline V gene lookup returns CDR1 MDHEN and CDR2 SYDVKM. The CDR3 totals 13 residues.

The CDR3 bases are TGTGCCAGCAGTTACTTCGAGGGGGGCGATGGCTACACCTTC. Translating gives CASSYFEGGDGYTF. The chain carries TRBV6-2 or TRBV6-3 and TRBJ1-2, with D perhaps TRBD1 (6 bases). Trimming stripped 1 base from V and 6 bases from J, with 12 bases between. Germline CDR1 MNHEY, CDR2 SVGEGT. This CDR3 region has 14 residues.

V is TRBV30 and J is TRBJ1-2; 8 bases are a match to TRBD1. The CDR3 covers 15 residues. The germline gives CDR1 GTSNPN, CDR2 SVGIG (reference sequence). V trimming: 5 bases; J trimming: 4 bases; junction bases outside the gene matches: 12. CDR3 loop: CAWSGQGVGRYGYTF. CDR3 sequence (DNA): TGTGCCTGGTCCGGACAGGGTGTGGGTCGCTATGGCTACACCTTC.

A single count supports this clone. The chain recombines TRBV25-1 with TRBJ1-3; D call uncertain. Between the trimmed V and J ends, which lost 8 bases and 0 bases, there was a span of 11 bases. Germline V gives CDR1 MGHDK, CDR2 SYGVNS. The CDR3 has 14 residues. The CDR3 sequence is CASPDALSGNTIYF. The CDR3 region has the DNA TGTGCCAGCCCGGACGCACTCTCTGGAAACACCATATATTTT.

The chain couples TRBV4-3 to TRBJ2-5, with 7 nucleotides matching TRBD1. Germline V gene sequence: CDR1 LGHNA, CDR2 YSLEER. V shed 0 bases and J 5 bases; nucleotides not matched to a gene: 15. The CDR3 has 18 residues. DNA of the CDR3: TGCGCCAGCAGCCAAGATCTAGGTGCAGGGGGATCGGTGGAGACCCAGTACTTC. Translated, it gives CASSQDLGAGGSVETQYF.

The chain joins TRBV3-1 (or the pseudogene TRBV3-2) to TRBJ1-1; maybe TRBD1 (6 bases). The CDR3 is 13 residues long. Germline V CDR1 and CDR2: LGHDT, YNNKEL (reference sequence). V shed 3 bases and J shed 4 bases, with 9 bases lying between them. The DNA for the CDR3 is TGTGCCAGCAGCCAGAGAGGGGGCACTGAAGCTTTCTTT. Translation: CASSQRGGTEAFF.

The V and J genes are TRBV19 and TRBJ1-5; a weak D match, TRBD1 (5 bases). The germline V gene has CDR1 LNHDA and CDR2 SQIVND (reference sequence). CDR3 length: 16 residues. V shed 3 bases and J shed 7 bases, with 19 bases lying between them. CDR3 sequence: CASSILRMTAEQPQHF. CDR3 in DNA: TGTGCCAGTAGTATCCTCCGAATGACAGCGGAGCAGCCCCAGCATTTT.

This rearrangement joins TRBV6-5 to TRBJ1-5, with D possibly matching TRBD1 (5 bases). This CDR3 has 15 residues. V dropped 6 bases and J dropped 2 bases, with 14 bases sitting between them. Germline V lookup: CDR1 MNHEY, CDR2 SVGAGI. This CDR3 reads CASRQSQGGNQPQHF. Here the CDR3 DNA reads TGTGCCAGCAGACAGAGCCAGGGCGGCAATCAGCCCCAGCATTTT.

This clone was observed a few times. The chain combines TRBV2 with TRBJ1-6, with 7 bases fitting TRBD1. V shed 4 bases and J 7 bases; nucleotides not matched to a gene: 4. This CDR3 contains 14 residues. CDR1 and CDR2 (germline): SNHLY, FYNNEI. Written as DNA, the CDR3 is TGTGCCAGCAGTGTCGGGGACAGAAATTCACCCCTCCACTTT. It translates to CASSVGDRNSPLHF. Supplemented by reference TRBV2 and TRBJ1-6, the full variable domain reads EPEVTQTPSHQVTQMGQEVILRCVPISNHLYFYWYRQILGQKVEFLVSFYNNEISEKSEIFDDQFSVERPDGSNFTLKIRSTKLEDSAMYFCASSVGDRNSPLHFGNGTRLTVT.

A note on this clone: Other DNA sequences from this sample encode an identical CDR3 as well. The V gene is TRBV7-3, the J gene TRBJ2-1, with 11 bases fitting TRBD2. V shed 4 bases and J 8 bases; nucleotides not matched to a gene: 10. This CDR3 contains 16 residues. Germline V lookup: CDR1 SGHTA, CDR2 FQGTGA. CDR3 nucleotides: TGTGCCAGCAGCTCAATAGCGGGGGGGCCAATAGATGAGCAGTTCTTC. This gives the protein CASSSIAGGPIDEQFF.